There are a few counts of the clone carrying this T cell receptor beta chain. The antigen is not known. The data were taken from a study of identical twins. Study conclusions and caveats: Beta out-of-frame sequences displayed a weaker excess of sharing between twins. Abundant beta clonotypes from cord blood had fewer insertions, unlike memory repertoires, which showed none.

MiXCR, run by TCRdb on the 5' RACE reads, gives a single entry per CDR3 protein. The sample comprises 280,000 or so distinct CDR3 sequences, approximately 8% of which are singletons, and approximately 2% rests with the top ten. This CDR3 region has 15 residues. The V gene end was trimmed by 6 bases and the J gene end by 2 bases; junction bases not matched to a gene: 8. Germline V CDR1 and CDR2: ENHRY, SYGVKD. These data were also reused for a study on yellow fever vaccine responses in identical twins. As that report states: In identical twins, vaccine T cell responses appeared partly shared and partly individual.

This TCR came from a woman between 18 and 30 years old in good health. V and J are TRBV10-3 and TRBJ2-3; 7 nucleotides match TRBD2. Material for sequencing was memory (CD45RO+) T cells sorted from blood. The CDR3 loop is CAISSGTTLTDTQYF. DNA of the CDR3: TGTGCCATCAGCTCCGGGACTACCCTCACAGATACGCAGTATTTT.